This T cell receptor (beta chain) was retrieved from a study of spatial heterogeneity in lung cancer. About the study: Combinations of a unique TCR and a UMI were tallied in raw reads, and on average each appeared more than ten times. Overall study findings and caveats: Tracking of tumor mutation counts was seen in expanded intratumoral alpha and beta TCR counts.

The table lists this clonotype with many counts. Its specificity is not known. Each TCR cDNA molecule bore a unique molecular identifier. TCRdb reprocessed the 5' RACE reads via MiXCR and lists one record per CDR3 protein. The table includes about 10,000 distinct CDR3 sequences, roughly 12% detected once. Trimming left V 5 bases short and J 2 bases short, with 16 bases between. The germline CDR1 and CDR2 sequences are SQVTM and ANQGSEA. The CDR3 consists of 14 residues. Specified time point: sample taken at primary tumor resection. Tumor, nontumor lung or frozen PBMC supplied whole RNA that was sequenced unsorted.

Sample: lung tumor tissue, taken at surgery. The origin of this receptor is a female donor with early-stage non-small cell lung cancer. The chain couples TRBV29-1 to TRBJ2-7, with no clear D. DNA of the CDR3: TGCAGCGTTTCTCATGGCCTCTCCCCCTACGAGCAGTACTTC. Its protein product is CSVSHGLSPYEQYF.